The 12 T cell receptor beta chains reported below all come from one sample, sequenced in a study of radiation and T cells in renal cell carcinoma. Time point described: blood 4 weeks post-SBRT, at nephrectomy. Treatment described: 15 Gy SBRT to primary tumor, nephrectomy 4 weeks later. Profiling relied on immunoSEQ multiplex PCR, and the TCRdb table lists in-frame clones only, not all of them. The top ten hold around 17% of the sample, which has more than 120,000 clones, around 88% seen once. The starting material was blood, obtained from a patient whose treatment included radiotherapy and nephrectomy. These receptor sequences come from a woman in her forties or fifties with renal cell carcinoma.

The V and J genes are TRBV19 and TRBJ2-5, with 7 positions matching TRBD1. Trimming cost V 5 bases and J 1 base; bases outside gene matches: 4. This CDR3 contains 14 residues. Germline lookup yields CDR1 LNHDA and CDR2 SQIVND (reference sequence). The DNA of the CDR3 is TGTGCCAGTAGTCCCCGGACAGGCCAAGAGACCCAGTACTTC. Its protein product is CASSPRTGQETQYF. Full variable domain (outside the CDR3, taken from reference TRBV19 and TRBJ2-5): DGGITQSPKYLFRKEGQNVTLSCEQNLNHDAMYWYRQDPGQGLRLIYYSQIVNDFQKGDIAEGYSVSREKKESFPLTVTSAQKNPTAFYLCASSPRTGQETQYFGPGTRLLVL.

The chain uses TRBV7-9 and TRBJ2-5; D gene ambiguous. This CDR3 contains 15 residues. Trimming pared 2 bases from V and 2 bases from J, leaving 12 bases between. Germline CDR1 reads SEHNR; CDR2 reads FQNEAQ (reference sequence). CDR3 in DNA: TGTGCCAGCAGCTTAATTTACGATCCTCAAGAGACCCAGTACTTC. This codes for CASSLIYDPQETQYF.

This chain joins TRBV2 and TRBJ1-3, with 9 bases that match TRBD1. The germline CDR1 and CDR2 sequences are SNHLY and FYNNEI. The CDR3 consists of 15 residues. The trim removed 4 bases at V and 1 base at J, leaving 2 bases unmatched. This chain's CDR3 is CASSGDRVSGNTIYF. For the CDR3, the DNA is TGTGCCAGCAGTGGGGACAGGGTTTCTGGAAACACCATATATTTT.

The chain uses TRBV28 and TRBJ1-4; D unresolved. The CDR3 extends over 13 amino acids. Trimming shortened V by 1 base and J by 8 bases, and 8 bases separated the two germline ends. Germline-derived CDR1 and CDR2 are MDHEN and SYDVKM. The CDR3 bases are TGTGCCAGCAGTTTATCTTTTGAGGAAAAACTGTTTTTT. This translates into CASSLSFEEKLFF.

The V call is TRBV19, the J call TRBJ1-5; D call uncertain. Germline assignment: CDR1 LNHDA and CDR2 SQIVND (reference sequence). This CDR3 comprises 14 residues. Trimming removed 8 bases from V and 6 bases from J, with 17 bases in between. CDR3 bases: TGTGCCAGTCACCCCACGCTGGTTGGTCAGCCCCAGCATTTT. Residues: CASHPTLVGQPQHF.

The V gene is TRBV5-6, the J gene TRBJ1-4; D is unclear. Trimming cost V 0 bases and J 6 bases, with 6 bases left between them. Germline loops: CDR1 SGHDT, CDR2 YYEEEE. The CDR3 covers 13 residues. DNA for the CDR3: TGTGCCAGCAGCTTGGGATTTTATGAAAAACTGTTTTTT. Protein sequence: CASSLGFYEKLFF.

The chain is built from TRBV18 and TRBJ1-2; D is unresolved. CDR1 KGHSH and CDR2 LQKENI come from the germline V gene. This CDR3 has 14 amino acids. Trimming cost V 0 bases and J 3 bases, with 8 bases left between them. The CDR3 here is CASSPPSGDYGYTF. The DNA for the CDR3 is TGTGCCAGCTCACCACCGAGCGGGGACTATGGCTACACCTTC.

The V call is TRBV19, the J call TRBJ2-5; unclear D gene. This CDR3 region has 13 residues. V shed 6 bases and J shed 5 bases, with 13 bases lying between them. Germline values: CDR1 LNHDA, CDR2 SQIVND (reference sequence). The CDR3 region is CASSGLRQETQYF. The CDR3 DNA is TGTGCCAGTAGCGGGTTGCGGCAGGAGACCCAGTACTTC.

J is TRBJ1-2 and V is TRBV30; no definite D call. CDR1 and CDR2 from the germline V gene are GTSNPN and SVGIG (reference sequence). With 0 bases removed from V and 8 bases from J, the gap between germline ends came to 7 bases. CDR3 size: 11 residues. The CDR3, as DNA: TGTGCCTGGAGTGTACTAGGAGGCTACACCTTC. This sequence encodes CAWSVLGGYTF.

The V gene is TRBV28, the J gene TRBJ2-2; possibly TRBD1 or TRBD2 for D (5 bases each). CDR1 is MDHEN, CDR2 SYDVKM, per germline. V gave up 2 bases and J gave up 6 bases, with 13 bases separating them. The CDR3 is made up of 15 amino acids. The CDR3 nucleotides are TGTGCCAGCAGTTTAGTAGGGGCGCGGGCCGGGGAGCTGTTTTTT. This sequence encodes CASSLVGARAGELFF.

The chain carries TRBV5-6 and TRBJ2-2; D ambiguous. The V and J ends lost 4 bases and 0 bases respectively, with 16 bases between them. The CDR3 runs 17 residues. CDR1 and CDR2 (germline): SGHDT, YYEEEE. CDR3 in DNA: TGTGCCAGCAGCCTAGGGTGGGGTTCTGCGAACACCGGGGAGCTGTTTTTT. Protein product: CASSLGWGSANTGELFF.

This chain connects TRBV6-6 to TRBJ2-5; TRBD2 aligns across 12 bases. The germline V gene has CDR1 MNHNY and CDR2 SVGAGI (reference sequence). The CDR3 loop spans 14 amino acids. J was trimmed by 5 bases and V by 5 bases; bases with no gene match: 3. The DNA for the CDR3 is TGTGCCAGCAGTACAGGACTAGCGGGGGAGACCCAGTACTTC. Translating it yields CASSTGLAGETQYF.